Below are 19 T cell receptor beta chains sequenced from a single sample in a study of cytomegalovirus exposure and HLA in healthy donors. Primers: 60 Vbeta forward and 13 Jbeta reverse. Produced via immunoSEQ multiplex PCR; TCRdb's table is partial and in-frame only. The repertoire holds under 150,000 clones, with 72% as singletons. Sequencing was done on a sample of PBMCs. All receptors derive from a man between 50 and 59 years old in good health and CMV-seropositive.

The CDR3 loop reads CASGSGPGNTIYF. CDR3 in DNA: TGTGCCAGCGGGAGCGGTCCCGGAAACACCATATATTTT. The chain couples TRBV27 to TRBJ1-3, with D uncertain. Germline loops: CDR1 MNHEY, CDR2 SMNVEV (reference sequence). The CDR3 runs to 13 residues. Trimming took 8 bases from V and 4 from J, leaving 12 bases between them.

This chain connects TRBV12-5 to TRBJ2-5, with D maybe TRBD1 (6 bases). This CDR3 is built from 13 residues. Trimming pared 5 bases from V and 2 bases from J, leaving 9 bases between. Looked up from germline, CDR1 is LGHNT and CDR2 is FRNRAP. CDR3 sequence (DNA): TGTGCTAGTGGTAGACAGGCACAAGAGACCCAGTACTTC. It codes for CASGRQAQETQYF.

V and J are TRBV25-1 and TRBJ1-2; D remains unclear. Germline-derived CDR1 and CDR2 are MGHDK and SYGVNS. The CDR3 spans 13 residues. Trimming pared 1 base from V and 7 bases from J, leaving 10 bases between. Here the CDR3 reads CASSESVWAGYTF. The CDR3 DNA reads TGTGCCAGCAGTGAATCTGTATGGGCTGGCTACACCTTC.

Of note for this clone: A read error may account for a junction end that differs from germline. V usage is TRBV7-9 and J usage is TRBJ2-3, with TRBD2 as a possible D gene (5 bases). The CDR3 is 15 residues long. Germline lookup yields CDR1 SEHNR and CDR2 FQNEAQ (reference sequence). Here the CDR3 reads CSSSFGLGRTDTQYF. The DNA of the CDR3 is TGTTCCAGCAGCTTTGGACTGGGCCGCACAGATACGCAGTATTTT.

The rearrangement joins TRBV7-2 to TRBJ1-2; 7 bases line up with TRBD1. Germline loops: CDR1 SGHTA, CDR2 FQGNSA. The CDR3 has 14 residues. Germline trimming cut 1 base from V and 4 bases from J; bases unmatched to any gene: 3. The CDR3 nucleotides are TGTGCCAGCAGCTTAGGCAGGGGGACCTATGGCTACACCTTC. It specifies CASSLGRGTYGYTF.

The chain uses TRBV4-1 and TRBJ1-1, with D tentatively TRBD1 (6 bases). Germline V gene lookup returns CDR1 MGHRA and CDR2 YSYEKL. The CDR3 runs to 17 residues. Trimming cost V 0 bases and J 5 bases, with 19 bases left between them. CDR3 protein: CASSQDPMTGSRTEAFF. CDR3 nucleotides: TGCGCCAGCAGCCAAGACCCGATGACAGGTTCTCGGACTGAAGCTTTCTTT.

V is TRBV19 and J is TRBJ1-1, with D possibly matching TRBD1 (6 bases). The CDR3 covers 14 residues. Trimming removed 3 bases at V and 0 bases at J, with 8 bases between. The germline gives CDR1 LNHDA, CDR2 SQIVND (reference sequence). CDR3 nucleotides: TGTGCCAGTAGTATCCCAGGGGTGAACACTGAAGCTTTCTTT. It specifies CASSIPGVNTEAFF. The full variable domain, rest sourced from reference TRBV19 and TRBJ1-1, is DGGITQSPKYLFRKEGQNVTLSCEQNLNHDAMYWYRQDPGQGLRLIYYSQIVNDFQKGDIAEGYSVSREKKESFPLTVTSAQKNPTAFYLCASSIPGVNTEAFFGQGTRLTVV.

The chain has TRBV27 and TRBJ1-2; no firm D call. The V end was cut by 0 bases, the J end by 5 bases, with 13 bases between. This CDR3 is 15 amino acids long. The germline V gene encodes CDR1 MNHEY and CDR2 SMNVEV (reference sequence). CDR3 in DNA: TGTGCCAGCAGTTTATCGATAGCGGACTTATATGGCTACACCTTC. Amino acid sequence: CASSLSIADLYGYTF.

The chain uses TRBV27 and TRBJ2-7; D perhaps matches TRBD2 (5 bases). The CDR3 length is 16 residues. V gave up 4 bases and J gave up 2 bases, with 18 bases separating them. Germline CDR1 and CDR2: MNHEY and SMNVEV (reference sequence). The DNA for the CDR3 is TGTGCCAGCAGTTCCTTCTATTCCACGGGGACCTACGAGCAGTACTTC. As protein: CASSSFYSTGTYEQYF.

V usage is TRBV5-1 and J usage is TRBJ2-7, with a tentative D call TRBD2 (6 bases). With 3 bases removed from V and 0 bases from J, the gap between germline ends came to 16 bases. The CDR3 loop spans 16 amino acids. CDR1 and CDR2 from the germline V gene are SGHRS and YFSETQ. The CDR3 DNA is TGCGCCAGCAGCTGGGGGGTTAGCGTTAGCTCCTACGAGCAGTACTTC. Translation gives CASSWGVSVSSYEQYF. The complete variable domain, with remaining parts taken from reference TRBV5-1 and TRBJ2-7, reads KAGVTQTPRYLIKTRGQQVTLSCSPISGHRSVSWYQQTPGQGLQFLFEYFSETQRNKGNFPGRFSGRQFSNSRSEMNVSTLELGDSALYLCASSWGVSVSSYEQYFGPGTRLTVT.

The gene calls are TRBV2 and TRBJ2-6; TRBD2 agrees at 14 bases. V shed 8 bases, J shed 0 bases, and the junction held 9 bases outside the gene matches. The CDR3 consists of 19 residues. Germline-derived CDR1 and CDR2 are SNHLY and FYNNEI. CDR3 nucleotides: TGTGCCAGCGTCGGACTAGCGGGGGGCTTGAACTCTGGGGCCAACGTCCTGACTTTC. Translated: CASVGLAGGLNSGANVLTF.

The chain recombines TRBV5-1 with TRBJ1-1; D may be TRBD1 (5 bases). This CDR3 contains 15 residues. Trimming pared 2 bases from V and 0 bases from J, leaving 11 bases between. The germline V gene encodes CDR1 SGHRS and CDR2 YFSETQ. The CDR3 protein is CASSFRAGLNTEAFF. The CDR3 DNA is TGCGCCAGCAGCTTCCGGGCAGGGCTGAACACTGAAGCTTTCTTT.

The CDR3 sequence is CASTRQGGSYNEQFF. CDR3 nucleotides: TGTGCCAGCACCCGACAGGGAGGTTCCTACAATGAGCAGTTCTTC. The chain couples TRBV6-1 to TRBJ2-1; D may be TRBD1 (7 bases). Between the trimmed V and J ends, which lost 7 bases and 1 base, there was a span of 14 bases. The CDR3 sequence is 15 residues long. The germline V gene has CDR1 MNHNS and CDR2 SASEGT.

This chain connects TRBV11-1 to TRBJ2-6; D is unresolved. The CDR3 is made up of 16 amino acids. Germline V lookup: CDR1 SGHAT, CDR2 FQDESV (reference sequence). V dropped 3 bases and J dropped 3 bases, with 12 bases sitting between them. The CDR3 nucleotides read TGTGCCAGCAGCTTTTTGCCTTCGGGTGGGGCCAACGTCCTGACTTTC. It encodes CASSFLPSGGANVLTF.

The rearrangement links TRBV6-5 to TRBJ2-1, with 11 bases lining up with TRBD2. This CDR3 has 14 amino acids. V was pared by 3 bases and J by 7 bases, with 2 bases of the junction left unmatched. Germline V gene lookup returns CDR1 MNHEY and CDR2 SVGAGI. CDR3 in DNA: TGTGCCAGCAGTTATGCTAGCGGGAGGAATGAGCAGTTCTTC. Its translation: CASSYASGRNEQFF.

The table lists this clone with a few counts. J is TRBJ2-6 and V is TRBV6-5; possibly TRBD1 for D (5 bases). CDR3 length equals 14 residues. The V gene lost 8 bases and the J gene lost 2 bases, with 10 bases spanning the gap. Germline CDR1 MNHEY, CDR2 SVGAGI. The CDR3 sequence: CASSREPGANVLTF. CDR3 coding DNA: TGTGCCAGCTCCAGGGAACCTGGGGCCAACGTCCTGACTTTC.

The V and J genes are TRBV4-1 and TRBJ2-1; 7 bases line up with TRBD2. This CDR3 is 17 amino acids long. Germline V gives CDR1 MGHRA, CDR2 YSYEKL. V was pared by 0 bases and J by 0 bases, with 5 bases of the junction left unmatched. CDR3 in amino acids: CASSQDRLAASYNEQFF. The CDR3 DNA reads TGCGCCAGCAGCCAAGATCGGCTAGCGGCCTCCTACAATGAGCAGTTCTTC.

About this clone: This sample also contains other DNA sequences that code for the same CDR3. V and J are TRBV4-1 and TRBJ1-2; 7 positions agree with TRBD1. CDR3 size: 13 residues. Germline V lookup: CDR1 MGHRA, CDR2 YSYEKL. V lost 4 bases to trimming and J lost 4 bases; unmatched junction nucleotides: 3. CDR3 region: CASSPDRSYGYTF. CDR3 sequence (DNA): TGCGCCAGCAGCCCGGACAGGAGCTATGGCTACACCTTC.

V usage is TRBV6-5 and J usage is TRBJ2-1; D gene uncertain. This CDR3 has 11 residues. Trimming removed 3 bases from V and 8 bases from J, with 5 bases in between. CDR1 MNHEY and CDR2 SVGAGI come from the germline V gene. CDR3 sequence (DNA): TGTGCCAGCAGTTATTATCATGAGCAGTTCTTC. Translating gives CASSYYHEQFF.